One sample yielded the 24 T cell receptor beta chains listed below, sequenced in a study of blood T cell repertoires in COVID-19. Some clones are missing from TCRdb's copy, which holds only in-frame ones; the method was immunoSEQ multiplex PCR. This sample carries 65,000 to 95,000 clones, 90% to 95% of them seen once, and the ten largest clones take around 2.6%. Sequencing used peripheral blood. These receptors were obtained from a man in his fifties with COVID-19, enrolled during active disease.

The chain links TRBV4-1 to TRBJ2-7; 9 positions agree with TRBD1. V trimming: 0 bases; J trimming: 4 bases; junction bases outside the gene matches: 10. The CDR3 covers 17 residues. Germline-derived CDR1 and CDR2 are MGHRA and YSYEKL. Written as DNA, the CDR3 is TGCGCCAGCAGCCAAGATGGGGGGGGACAGGGTTGGTACGAGCAGTACTTC. Encoded protein: CASSQDGGGQGWYEQYF.

The V call is TRBV27, the J call TRBJ2-5, with 15 bases lining up with TRBD2. The CDR3 loop spans 19 amino acids. The germline gives CDR1 MNHEY, CDR2 SMNVEV (reference sequence). V lost 6 bases, J lost 1 base, and 12 bases stayed unmatched. CDR3 loop: CASSLGLAGGRGGQETQYF. CDR3 nucleotide sequence: TGTGCCAGCAGCTTAGGACTAGCGGGAGGGAGAGGGGGCCAAGAGACCCAGTACTTC.

V gene TRBV6-2 or TRBV6-3 combines with J gene TRBJ1-5; D remains unclear. CDR1 and CDR2 (germline): MNHEY, SVGEGT. V was trimmed by 3 bases and J by 4 bases, leaving 7 bases between them. The CDR3 sequence is 13 residues long. The CDR3 reads CASSYVGNQPQHF. The DNA for the CDR3 is TGTGCCAGCAGTTATGTCGGGAATCAGCCCCAGCATTTT.

This CDR3 is CASSKAKEKPGLAGERSYEQYV. DNA of the CDR3: TGTGCCAGCAGCAAAGCAAAAGAAAAGCCGGGACTAGCGGGAGAGAGGTCCTACGAGCAGTACGTC. V is TRBV21-1 and J is TRBJ2-7; the listed D gene, TRBD2, was not tested against the DNA. TRBV21-1 is shown as a pseudogene. The CDR3 runs 22 residues.

The chain is built from TRBV30 and TRBJ1-2, with no clear D. Trimming took off 1 base at V and 8 bases at J, with 8 bases between the two ends. CDR3 size: 11 residues. Germline V gene data show CDR1 as GTSNPN and CDR2 as SVGIG (reference sequence). CDR3 sequence reads: CAWSGAVGYTF. The CDR3, as DNA: TGTGCCTGGAGTGGAGCGGTCGGCTACACCTTC.

For the CDR3, the DNA is TGTGCCAGCAGCCTACAGGGTTCGAACACTGAAGCTTTCTTT. It is translated as CASSLQGSNTEAFF. This chain connects TRBV7-9 to TRBJ1-1; D perhaps matches TRBD1 (6 bases). Trimming shortened V by 5 bases and J by 1 base, and 11 bases separated the two germline ends. The CDR3 spans 14 residues. The germline CDR1 and CDR2 sequences are SEHNR and FQNEAQ (reference sequence).

The CDR3 here is CASSLLAGGTDTQYF. CDR3 bases: TGCGCCAGCAGCTTGCTAGCGGGAGGTACAGATACGCAGTATTTT. This chain joins TRBV5-1 and TRBJ2-3, with 11 positions matching TRBD2. The V gene end was trimmed by 1 base and the J gene end by 3 bases; junction bases not matched to a gene: 1. Germline V lookup: CDR1 SGHRS, CDR2 YFSETQ. CDR3 length equals 15 residues.

This chain joins TRBV7-8 and TRBJ2-1; D not certain. V lost 1 base and J 2 bases, leaving 3 bases between the germline ends. This CDR3 region has 13 residues. Germline CDR1 SGHVS, CDR2 FQNEAQ. CDR3 sequence reads: CASSLGPYNEQFF. CDR3 DNA sequence: TGTGCCAGCAGCTTAGGGCCCTACAATGAGCAGTTCTTC.

This chain connects TRBV5-1 to TRBJ2-6; D might be TRBD2 (6 bases). This CDR3 spans 18 amino acids. Per germline, CDR1 SGHRS and CDR2 YFSETQ. Trimming cost V 0 bases and J 2 bases, with 15 bases left between them. The CDR3 sequence is CASSLVGGILTGANVLTF. CDR3 coding DNA: TGCGCCAGCAGCTTGGTTGGAGGGATCTTAACTGGGGCCAACGTCCTGACTTTC.

The chain employs TRBV13 and TRBJ2-1; TRBD2 agrees at 16 bases. The CDR3 is 16 residues long. Germline trimming cut 1 base from V and 8 bases from J; bases unmatched to any gene: 2. The germline gives CDR1 PRHDT, CDR2 FYEKMQ (reference sequence). The CDR3 DNA follows: TGTGCCAGCAGCTTAGAGGGGACTAGCGGGAGGGATGAGCAGTTCTTC. Translation: CASSLEGTSGRDEQFF.

The gene calls are TRBV29-1 and TRBJ2-1; the D gene is possibly TRBD1 (5 bases). With 3 bases removed from V and 9 bases from J, the gap between germline ends came to 18 bases. This CDR3 region has 14 residues. CDR1 SQVTM and CDR2 ANQGSEA come from the germline V gene. The CDR3 DNA follows: TGCAGCGTTGAGATGGGGCCGCAGGTGAGTGAGCAGTTCTTC. As protein: CSVEMGPQVSEQFF.

This clone was detected once. CDR3 sequence (DNA): TGTGCCAGCAGCCAAGCTACTAGCGAGACCCAGTACTTC. Translating gives CASSQATSETQYF. The chain joins TRBV3-1 (or the pseudogene TRBV3-2) to TRBJ2-5, with a weak D call TRBD2 (6 bases). The germline gives CDR1 LGHDT, CDR2 YNNKEL (reference sequence). The ends were cut back, 1 base at V and 5 bases at J, with 8 bases in the middle. This CDR3 has 13 amino acids.

This chain links TRBV9 with TRBJ2-1; 13 bases are a match to TRBD2. CDR1 and CDR2 from the germline V gene are SGDLS and YYNGEE. This CDR3 comprises 16 residues. V was clipped by 3 bases and J by 3 bases; unmatched bases: 3. The CDR3 coding sequence is TGTGCCAGCAGCGGGGGGACTAGCGGGGTCTACAATGAGCAGTTCTTC. Amino acid sequence: CASSGGTSGVYNEQFF. The variable domain in full, with the rest retrieved from reference TRBV9 and TRBJ2-1, is DSGVTQTPKHLITATGQRVTLRCSPRSGDLSVYWYQQSLDQGLQFLIQYYNGEERAKGNILERFSAQQFPDLHSELNLSSLELGDSALYFCASSGGTSGVYNEQFFGPGTRLTVL.

This chain links TRBV7-9 with TRBJ2-6; D gene uncertain. This CDR3 region has 17 residues. CDR1 is SEHNR, CDR2 FQNEAQ, per germline (reference sequence). Trimming removed 1 base from V and 0 bases from J, with 10 bases in between. CDR3 residues: CASSLVRLGSGANVLTF. The CDR3 DNA reads as TGTGCCAGCAGCTTAGTGCGACTCGGCTCTGGGGCCAACGTCCTGACTTTC.

This chain links TRBV19 with TRBJ2-1; D is perhaps TRBD1 (5 bases). Germline V gene sequence: CDR1 LNHDA, CDR2 SQIVND (reference sequence). The CDR3 covers 15 residues. V lost 3 bases to trimming and J lost 0 bases, with 9 bases between them. CDR3 coding DNA: TGTGCCAGTAGTATGGGGCGGAGCTCCTACAATGAGCAGTTCTTC. Encoded protein: CASSMGRSSYNEQFF.

V gene TRBV19 combines with J gene TRBJ1-1; a weak D match, TRBD1 (6 bases). CDR1 LNHDA and CDR2 SQIVND come from the germline V gene (reference sequence). V was clipped by 5 bases and J by 7 bases, with 17 bases between them. This CDR3 contains 14 residues. The CDR3 is CASSPRQGRGEAFF. In DNA form, the CDR3 reads TGTGCCAGTAGTCCCCGTCAGGGGCGAGGTGAAGCTTTCTTT.

V gene TRBV4-3 combines with J gene TRBJ1-6, with 10 bases fitting TRBD1. Unmatched junction bases numbered 3, after V lost 0 bases and J lost 7 bases. Germline V gene lookup returns CDR1 LGHNA and CDR2 YSLEER. This CDR3 comprises 16 residues. The chain's CDR3 is CASSQDGTGENSPLHF. The CDR3 DNA sequence: TGCGCCAGCAGCCAAGATGGGACAGGGGAGAATTCACCCCTCCACTTT.

The V call is TRBV27, the J call TRBJ1-6, with D unclear. V lost 5 bases, J lost 7 bases, and 15 bases lay in between. The germline V gene encodes CDR1 MNHEY and CDR2 SMNVEV (reference sequence). The CDR3 is 15 amino acids. DNA of the CDR3: TGTGCCAGCAGTCCCCGGGCGGGCAGGAATTCACCCCTCCACTTT. Its protein is CASSPRAGRNSPLHF.

This clone was seen only once. This rearrangement joins TRBV21-1 to TRBJ2-1; the table's D gene call, TRBD2, was not cross checked with the DNA. TRBV21-1 constitutes a pseudogene. This CDR3 is built from 16 residues. CDR3 nucleotide sequence: TGTGCCAGCAGCAAATGTCTAGCGGGAGCTTGCAATGAGCAGTTCTTC. Translation: CASSKCLAGACNEQFF.

This rearrangement joins TRBV4-3 to TRBJ2-3, with 12 positions matching TRBD2. Losses at the gene ends were 2 bases for V and 7 bases for J; bases not matched to a gene: 4. The CDR3 spans 15 residues. CDR1 is LGHNA, CDR2 YSLEER, per germline. The CDR3 bases are TGCGCCAGCAGCCAACTAGCGGGAGGGCCAAATACGCAGTATTTT. Amino acids: CASSQLAGGPNTQYF.

V and J are TRBV9 and TRBJ2-1, with TRBD2 matching over 9 bases. V lost 0 bases and J lost 6; bases outside the gene matches: 16. CDR3 length equals 19 residues. CDR1 is SGDLS, CDR2 YYNGEE, per germline. The CDR3, as DNA: TGTGCCAGCAGCGTAGATGAAAGGGGTCCTAGCGGGGCCGTCAATGAGCAGTTCTTC. It translates to CASSVDERGPSGAVNEQFF.

Here the CDR3 DNA reads TGTGCCAGCAGCCAAGAGTGGACATCCTACAATGAGCAGTTCTTC. This sequence encodes CASSQEWTSYNEQFF. This chain links TRBV14 with TRBJ2-1; maybe TRBD1 (5 bases). Trimming removed 0 bases from V and 1 base from J, with 7 bases in between. This CDR3 is built from 15 residues. Looked up from germline, CDR1 is SGHDN and CDR2 is FVKESK.

V is TRBV6-6 and J is TRBJ2-5; TRBD1 is a possible D gene (7 bases). Germline assignment: CDR1 MNHNY and CDR2 SVGAGI (reference sequence). V shed 6 bases and J shed 4 bases, with 12 bases lying between them. The CDR3 contains 13 residues. The CDR3 DNA reads TGTGCCAGCAGGCGGCAGGGGGGAGAGACCCAGTACTTC. Translating gives CASRRQGGETQYF.

V gene TRBV30 combines with J gene TRBJ2-7, with D perhaps matching TRBD1 (5 bases). The CDR3 is 14 residues long. Germline CDR1 reads GTSNPN; CDR2 reads SVGIG (reference sequence). Trimming left V 0 bases short and J 6 bases short, with 15 bases between. DNA of the CDR3: TGTGCCTGGAGTGTGCTCAGGGTCAAGTCCGAGCAGTACTTC. Its translation is CAWSVLRVKSEQYF.